This is a list of T cell receptor beta chains from one sample in a study of blood T cells in healthy people across ages. A single record per CDR3 protein comes from TCRdb applying MiXCR to the 5' RACE reads. Of 850,000 to 1,100,000 distinct CDR3 sequences in the sample, less than 45% are singletons; the top ten hold about an eighth. Material for sequencing was blood. These receptors were obtained from a man aged 18 to 30 in good health. Each CDR3 is given with its conserved first and last residue. D genes are given only for firm matches. Size values are once, few and many counts, or a class for expanded clones, and some rows have none.

v_gene: TRBV25-1
j_gene: TRBJ2-1
d_gene: NA
abundance: few
CDR3nt: TGTGCCAGCAGTGACGGTTATGGGGGGCGCAGATTTGAGCAGTTCTTC
CDR3aa: CASSDGYGGRRFEQFF

v_gene: TRBV20-1
j_gene: TRBJ2-5
d_gene: TRBD2
abundance: NA
CDR3nt: TGCAGTGCGCAAGGGACTAGAAGGAATGAGCAGTACTTC
CDR3aa: CSAQGTRRNEQYF

v_gene: TRBV9
j_gene: TRBJ1-6
d_gene: TRBD1
abundance: few
CDR3nt: TGTGCCAGCAGGGGGACAGGAAATAATTCACCCCTCCACTTT
CDR3aa: CASRGTGNNSPLHF

v_gene: TRBV30
j_gene: TRBJ1-5
d_gene: NA
abundance: NA
CDR3nt: TGTGCCTGGAGTCAAAAGGAGGGTCAGCCCCAGCATTTT
CDR3aa: CAWSQKEGQPQHF

v_gene: TRBV12-3/TRBV12-4
j_gene: TRBJ2-7
d_gene: NA
abundance: NA
CDR3nt: TGTGCCAGCAGTTCCACAGGGAAATTGGCCTACGAGCAGTACTTC
CDR3aa: CASSSTGKLAYEQYF

v_gene: TRBV6-6
j_gene: TRBJ1-2
d_gene: NA
abundance: few
CDR3nt: TGTGCCAGCAGCTCGGTCAGGGCGCACACCTTC
CDR3aa: CASSSVRAHTF

v_gene: TRBV2
j_gene: TRBJ2-1
d_gene: TRBD2
abundance: NA
CDR3nt: TGTGCCAGCAGTGTCAGGACTAGCTTTCATGAGCAGTTCTTC
CDR3aa: CASSVRTSFHEQFF

v_gene: TRBV7-2
j_gene: TRBJ2-7
d_gene: TRBD2
abundance: NA
CDR3nt: TGTGCCAGCAGCTCCAGACTAGCGGGGGAATACGAGCAGTACTTC
CDR3aa: CASSSRLAGEYEQYF

v_gene: TRBV4-2
j_gene: TRBJ1-4
d_gene: NA
abundance: NA
CDR3nt: TGTGCCAGCGGCCAATTCGGTCGGGCGGGGCGCGGAGGAGAAAAACTGTTTTTT
CDR3aa: CASGQFGRAGRGGEKLFF

v_gene: TRBV6-1
j_gene: TRBJ2-1
d_gene: TRBD2
abundance: few
CDR3nt: TGTGCCAGCAGGGCCCCCACTAGCGGGGGTTACAATGAGCAGTTCTTC
CDR3aa: CASRAPTSGGYNEQFF

v_gene: TRBV9
j_gene: TRBJ1-6
d_gene: NA
abundance: NA
CDR3nt: TGTGCCAGCAGCGTAGCCCCCACAGGTTATAATTCACCCCTCCACTTT
CDR3aa: CASSVAPTGYNSPLHF

v_gene: TRBV25-1
j_gene: TRBJ1-5
d_gene: NA
abundance: NA
CDR3nt: TGTGCCAGCAGTGATGGAGTGCAGCCCCAGCATTTT
CDR3aa: CASSDGVQPQHF

v_gene: TRBV5-1
j_gene: TRBJ1-5
d_gene: NA
abundance: few
CDR3nt: TGCGCCAGCAGCTTGGAGCAGGGTAGCAATCAGCCCCAGCATTTT
CDR3aa: CASSLEQGSNQPQHF

v_gene: TRBV20-1
j_gene: TRBJ1-6
d_gene: NA
abundance: NA
CDR3nt: TGCAGTGCTAGAGATCTCTCGGGCCCTGCGGCATCACCCCTCCACTTT
CDR3aa: CSARDLSGPAASPLHF

v_gene: TRBV20-1
j_gene: TRBJ1-5
d_gene: NA
abundance: few
CDR3nt: TGCAGTGCCACAAGTAGGAAGGGGGTGGGACAGCCCCAGCATTTT
CDR3aa: CSATSRKGVGQPQHF

v_gene: TRBV6-1
j_gene: TRBJ2-1
d_gene: NA
abundance: NA
CDR3nt: TGTGCCAGCAGTGAAGGCCGCCCCGACAATGAGCAGTTCTTC
CDR3aa: CASSEGRPDNEQFF

v_gene: TRBV5-5
j_gene: TRBJ1-1
d_gene: NA
abundance: NA
CDR3nt: TGTGCCAGCAGTTCTTTAAGTGGGCCGAACACTGAAGCTTTCTTT
CDR3aa: CASSSLSGPNTEAFF

v_gene: TRBV3-1
j_gene: TRBJ2-4
d_gene: TRBD2
abundance: NA
CDR3nt: TGTGCCAGCAGTCCCACTAGCGGGGTCGCCAAAAACATTCAGTACTTC
CDR3aa: CASSPTSGVAKNIQYF

v_gene: TRBV4-1
j_gene: TRBJ2-3
d_gene: NA
abundance: NA
CDR3nt: TGCGCCAGCAGCCAAGAGGGGGCGGGACTCTTCCTTAGGCAGTATTTT
CDR3aa: CASSQEGAGLFLRQYF

v_gene: TRBV29-1
j_gene: TRBJ2-3
d_gene: TRBD1
abundance: few
CDR3nt: TGCAGCGTTGAAAAGGGACAGGGGACAGATACGCAGTATTTT
CDR3aa: CSVEKGQGTDTQYF

v_gene: TRBV14
j_gene: TRBJ1-6
d_gene: NA
abundance: NA
CDR3nt: TGTGCCAGCAGCCAAGCTCAGGCAGCCTACTATAATTCACCCCCCCACTTT
CDR3aa: CASSQAQAAYYNSPPHF

v_gene: TRBV7-9
j_gene: TRBJ2-3
d_gene: TRBD2
abundance: NA
CDR3nt: TGTGCCAGCAGCCGCGGGACTAGCGGTTTTACAGATACGCAGTATTTT
CDR3aa: CASSRGTSGFTDTQYF

v_gene: TRBV6-1
j_gene: TRBJ2-1
d_gene: NA
abundance: NA
CDR3nt: TGTGCCAGCAGTGTGGCCGAATACAATGAGCAGTTCTTC
CDR3aa: CASSVAEYNEQFF

v_gene: TRBV6-2/TRBV6-3
j_gene: TRBJ2-6
d_gene: NA
abundance: NA
CDR3nt: TGTGCCAGCATGGGGGTCCACTCTGGGGCCAACGTCCGGACTTTC
CDR3aa: CASMGVHSGANVRTF

v_gene: TRBV27
j_gene: TRBJ1-6
d_gene: NA
abundance: few
CDR3nt: TGTGCCAGCGGCCCTGGGTGGAATTCACCCCTCCACTTT
CDR3aa: CASGPGWNSPLHF

v_gene: TRBV20-1
j_gene: TRBJ1-6
d_gene: NA
abundance: NA
CDR3nt: TGCAGTGCTCGGAAAAGGCAGGGGAACTCACCCCTCCACTTT
CDR3aa: CSARKRQGNSPLHF